Shown below are 20 T cell receptor beta chains from a single sample sequenced in a study of blood T cells in healthy people across ages (dated by TCRdb to 2015 to 2017). The library was obtained by 5' RACE. The data were produced on an Illumina HiSeq 2500. The second PCR ran for roughly 7 to 12 cycles and used a J-beta primer mix along with a sample-barcoded 5' primer. In TCRdb, the public reads were trimmed at Q25 with fastp and aligned with MiXCR, with productive beta chains retained. Every entry covers one CDR3 protein and lists the most common genes and DNA from its rows. Recorded for this sample are around 750,000 distinct CDR3 sequences; around half of them occurred a single time. The ten largest clones take up about 42% of the sample. Sequencing used blood. Receptors were obtained from an elderly man in good health.

V usage is TRBV20-1 and J usage is TRBJ2-4; maybe TRBD2 (6 bases). Trimming shortened V by 5 bases and J by 3 bases, and 11 bases separated the two germline ends. Germline assignment: CDR1 DFQATT and CDR2 SNEGSKA (reference sequence). This CDR3 contains 13 residues. CDR3 DNA: TGCAGTGCTTCGCGGGGAGTCAAAAACATTCAGTACTTC. Protein product: CSASRGVKNIQYF.

This clonotype was counted between two and nine times. The chain carries TRBV6-5 and TRBJ2-1; 14 bases fit TRBD2. With V trimmed by 4 bases and J by 9 bases, 11 bases remained unmatched. CDR3 length equals 17 residues. In germline, CDR1 is MNHEY, CDR2 SVGAGI. CDR3 in amino acids: CASSSTGTSGSGSEQFF. CDR3 nucleotides: TGTGCCAGCAGTTCGACCGGGACTAGCGGGAGTGGCAGTGAGCAGTTCTTC.

The chain has TRBV29-1 and TRBJ2-7; no clear D. V lost 0 bases and J lost 2, with 8 bases in between. CDR1 is SQVTM and CDR2 is ANQGSEA in the germline V gene. This CDR3 is built from 13 residues. The CDR3: CSVEDASAYEQYF. In DNA, the CDR3 is TGCAGCGTTGAAGATGCGAGTGCCTACGAGCAGTACTTC.

The chain employs TRBV24-1 and TRBJ2-2; 9 bases fit TRBD1. The CDR3 contains 18 residues. CDR1 and CDR2 from the germline V gene are KGHDR and SFDVKD. Trimming at V came to 1 base and at J to 5 bases, leaving 10 bases not matched to a gene. CDR3 bases: TGTGCCACCAGTGATTTATCGGGGCCGGGACAGGGAACCGGGGAGCTGTTTTTT. Its protein is CATSDLSGPGQGTGELFF.

This clonotype was detected a few times. The chain joins TRBV5-1 to TRBJ2-4, with 7 bases aligning to TRBD2. The last part of the DNA fits TRBJ2-7 better; the J call may be wrong. The CDR3 covers 14 residues. From germline, CDR1 is SGHRS and CDR2 YFSETQ. DNA for the CDR3: TGCGCCAGCAGCCCGGGGGGTACGTACTACGAGCAGTACTTC. Protein product: CASSPGGTYYEQYF.

The J gene is TRBJ2-1, the V gene TRBV3-1; the D gene is possibly TRBD2 (6 bases). The J call may be wrong; the DNA end is better matched by TRBJ2-7. Looked up from germline, CDR1 is LGHDT and CDR2 is YNNKEL (reference sequence). CDR3 length: 16 amino acids. The DNA of the CDR3 is TGTGCCAGCAGCAGAGGAGGCGGGGCGGGATATAATGAGCAGTACTTC. Its translation: CASSRGGGAGYNEQYF.

This clonotype was counted only a few times. The gene calls are TRBV18 and TRBJ1-5; TRBD1 might be the D (5 bases). Germline lookup yields CDR1 KGHSH and CDR2 LQKENI. CDR3 size: 15 residues. Between the trimmed V and J ends, which lost 3 bases and 0 bases, there was a span of 9 bases. The CDR3, as DNA: TGTGCCAGCTCACCTCAGGGAAATAGCAATCAGCCCCAGCATTTT. Translating gives CASSPQGNSNQPQHF.

In this sample, this clonotype turned up a few times. The chain is built from TRBV6-5 and TRBJ1-1; D remains unclear. Germline loops: CDR1 MNHEY, CDR2 SVGAGI. The CDR3 contains 10 residues. V was shortened by 8 bases and J by 10 bases, with 11 bases between the two germline ends. The CDR3 here is CASFGRGAFF. In nucleotides, the CDR3 is TGTGCCAGCTTCGGACGGGGAGCTTTCTTT.

The chain carries TRBV25-1 and TRBJ2-7; no reliable D call. V lost 0 bases, J lost 2 bases, and 11 bases lay in between. This CDR3 spans 15 amino acids. Per germline, CDR1 MGHDK and CDR2 SYGVNS. Written as DNA, the CDR3 is TGTGCCAGCAGTGAATACCCGGACGGAACCTACGAGCAGTACTTC. It yields the protein CASSEYPDGTYEQYF.

The genes are TRBV27 and TRBJ2-1, with TRBD2 matching over 8 bases. Looked up from germline, CDR1 is MNHEY and CDR2 is SMNVEV (reference sequence). The CDR3 extends over 16 amino acids. V dropped 2 bases and J dropped 2; count of bases not matched to a gene: 5. This CDR3 is CASSLGAGVPYNEQFF. CDR3 DNA: TGTGCCAGCAGTTTAGGAGCGGGAGTCCCCTACAATGAGCAGTTCTTC.

This clonotype was observed a handful of times. The CDR3 sequence: CSAKTTGNNEQFF. The CDR3 DNA follows: TGCAGCGCCAAAACAACAGGGAACAATGAGCAGTTCTTC. The V and J genes are TRBV29-1 and TRBJ2-1, with D perhaps matching TRBD1 (6 bases). The CDR3 spans 13 residues. CDR1 and CDR2 from the germline V gene are SQVTM and ANQGSEA. The V gene lost 7 bases and the J gene lost 5 bases, with 15 bases spanning the gap.

This sequence joins TRBV27 and TRBJ2-7, with D perhaps matching TRBD2 (6 bases). Germline values: CDR1 MNHEY, CDR2 SMNVEV (reference sequence). Trimming cost V 8 bases and J 0 bases, with 11 bases left between them. There are 13 residues in the CDR3. CDR3: CASLGGNSYEQYF. CDR3 in DNA: TGTGCCAGCCTTGGAGGGAACTCCTACGAGCAGTACTTC.

This sequence joins TRBV3-1 and TRBJ1-2; no reliable D call. Per germline, CDR1 LGHDT and CDR2 YNNKEL (reference sequence). This CDR3 has 14 residues. The V end was cut by 1 base, the J end by 0 bases, with 6 bases between. The CDR3 DNA reads as TGTGCCAGCAGCCAAGTGGGAACTAACTATGGCTACACCTTC. Its protein is CASSQVGTNYGYTF.

This clonotype appeared a few times. This chain connects TRBV18 to TRBJ1-6; TRBD1 matches at 7 bases. CDR3 size: 14 residues. V lost 3 bases to trimming and J lost 7 bases; unmatched junction nucleotides: 3. Per the germline V gene, CDR1 is KGHSH and CDR2 is LQKENI. CDR3 DNA sequence: TGTGCCAGCTCACCCACAGGGGACAATTCACCCCTCCACTTT. Its protein product is CASSPTGDNSPLHF.

This chain uses TRBV5-1 with TRBJ2-7, with 9 bases fitting TRBD2. V lost 5 bases, J lost 1 base, and 10 bases stayed unmatched. The CDR3 totals 16 residues. CDR1 is SGHRS and CDR2 is YFSETQ in the germline V gene. The CDR3 protein is CASSYPSGKGSYEQYF. Here the CDR3 DNA reads TGCGCCAGCAGTTACCCTAGCGGGAAGGGTTCCTACGAGCAGTACTTC.

This clonotype was detected only once. V and J are TRBV4-1 and TRBJ2-7, with 11 bases lining up with TRBD2. Germline-derived CDR1 and CDR2 are MGHRA and YSYEKL. Losses at the gene ends were 1 base for V and 3 bases for J; bases not matched to a gene: 14. CDR3 size: 19 residues. DNA of the CDR3: TGCGCCAGCAGCCAAGGGGCAGGGATGACTAGCGGGAAATACTACGAGCAGTACTTC. Protein product: CASSQGAGMTSGKYYEQYF.

The V gene is TRBV7-9, the J gene TRBJ2-1; the match to TRBD2 covers 12 bases. V was pared by 1 base and J by 0 bases, with 4 bases of the junction left unmatched. The CDR3 totals 18 residues. In germline, CDR1 is SEHNR, CDR2 FQNEAQ (reference sequence). This CDR3 is CASSLGLAGGASYNEQFF. CDR3 coding DNA: TGTGCCAGCAGCTTAGGGCTAGCGGGAGGGGCCTCCTACAATGAGCAGTTCTTC. Full variable domain (remainder filled in from reference TRBV7-9 and TRBJ2-1): DTGVSQNPRHKITKRGQNVTFRCDPISEHNRLYWYRQTLGQGPEFLTYFQNEAQLEKSRLLSDRFSAERPKGSFSTLEIQRTEQGDSAMYLCASSLGLAGGASYNEQFFGPGTRLTVL.

This clonotype has a handful of counts. This chain links TRBV20-1 with TRBJ1-2; 7 nucleotides line up with TRBD1. With V trimmed by 0 bases and J by 7 bases, 8 bases remained unmatched. Germline CDR1 DFQATT, CDR2 SNEGSKA (reference sequence). The CDR3 is 14 residues long. Written as DNA, the CDR3 is TGCAGTGCTAGAGACCCAGGGACAGAAGCTGGCTACACCTTC. Residues: CSARDPGTEAGYTF.

For this clonotype: This may arise from a read error, as a much more abundant clone is one base away. The gene calls are TRBV6-6 and TRBJ1-2, with D hard to call. The CDR3 spans 11 residues. V shed 10 bases and J shed 0 bases, with 6 bases lying between them. The germline V gene has CDR1 MNHNY and CDR2 SVGAGI (reference sequence). The chain's CDR3 is CATGANYGYTF. CDR3 in DNA: TGTGCCACCGGGGCTAACTATGGCTACACCTTC.

Concerning this clonotype itself: One end of the junction fails to match germline, which may point to a read error. The chain has TRBV3-1 and TRBJ2-5; 7 nucleotides agree with TRBD1. The CDR3 spans 15 residues. In germline, CDR1 is LGHDT, CDR2 YNNKEL (reference sequence). CDR3 amino acids: CAGSQKDRVPETQYF. For the CDR3, the DNA is TGTGCCGGCAGCCAGAAAGACAGGGTCCCAGAGACCCAGTACTTC.